This T cell receptor beta chain was sequenced in a study of blood T cell repertoires in COVID-19. Whole-study context: Acute and convalescent COVID-19 samples came from the United States, Italy and Spain. From T cells, B-cell-depleted T cells, or PBMCs came the material, which was cDNA or gDNA.

Original processing notes: Nucleated cell number was recorded as an estimate derived from reference gene primer amplification. Sequenced by immunoSEQ multiplex PCR; TCRdb stores in-frame clones only, minus some. V, J and clone size reflect that table, while D and trimming were determined from the DNA. The sample includes approximately 35,000 clones, around 80% of them seen just once. Losses at the gene ends were 1 base for V and 1 base for J; bases not matched to a gene: 4. This CDR3 contains 16 residues. The germline V gene encodes CDR1 KGHSH and CDR2 LQKENI. Material for sequencing was peripheral blood. The chain combines TRBV18 with TRBJ2-5; 9 positions agree with TRBD2. This receptor was taken from a man of 80 years or more with acute or convalescent COVID-19. The CDR3 bases are TGTGCCAGCTCACCACTTAGCGGGGGAGTCCAAGAGACCCAGTACTTC. This translates into CASSPLSGGVQETQYF.